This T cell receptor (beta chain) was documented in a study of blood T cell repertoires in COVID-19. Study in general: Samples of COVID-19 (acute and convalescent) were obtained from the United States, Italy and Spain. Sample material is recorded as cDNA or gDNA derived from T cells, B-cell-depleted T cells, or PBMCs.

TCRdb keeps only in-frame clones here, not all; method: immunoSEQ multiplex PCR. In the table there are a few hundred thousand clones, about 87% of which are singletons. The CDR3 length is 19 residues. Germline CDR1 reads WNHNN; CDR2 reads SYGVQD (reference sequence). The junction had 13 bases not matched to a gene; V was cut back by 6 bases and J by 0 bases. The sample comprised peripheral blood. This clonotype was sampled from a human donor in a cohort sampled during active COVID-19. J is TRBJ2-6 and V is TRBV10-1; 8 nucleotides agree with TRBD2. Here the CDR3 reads CASRGTRGGQSSGANVLTF. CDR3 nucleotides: TGCGCCAGCAGGGGGACCCGGGGGGGTCAAAGCTCTGGGGCCAACGTCCTGACTTTC.